This is a list of T cell receptor beta chains from one sample in a study of T cells after posttransplantation cyclophosphamide. Assay: immunoSEQ multiplex PCR; the TCRdb copy retains only in-frame clones and omits some. The sample carries roughly 15,000 clones, approximately 81% recorded once. The sample here was PBMCs, taken approximately 64 weeks after allogeneic stem cell transplant with calcineurin inhibitor and methotrexate. All receptors come from a male patient aged 30 to 40 who received an allogeneic stem cell transplant from an unrelated donor, was CMV-positive, and had acute and chronic GVHD. Some T cells may possibly be graft donor cells. Both conserved end residues are part of each CDR3. A D gene is named only where the DNA matches it firmly. Where a row states a size, it is once, few, many or the class of an expanded clone; other rows omit it.

. | TRBJ2-3 | TRBV27 | TRBD1 | TGTGCCAGCAGTGCCTGGACAGGGGGATTGGATACGCAGTATTTT | CASSAWTGGLDTQYF
. | TRBJ2-4 | TRBV7-6 | . | TGTGCCAGCAGCCCCAGGGAAAGGGTAGCCAAAAACATTCAGTACTTC | CASSPRERVAKNIQYF
. | TRBJ2-7 | TRBV11-2 | TRBD2 | TGTGCCAGCAGCTTAGCGCGGGAGGGGTACGAGCAGTACTTC | CASSLAREGYEQYF
. | TRBJ1-5 | TRBV7-3 | TRBD1 | TGTGCCAGCAGCTTAACGACAGGGGGGGATCAGCCCCAGCATTTT | CASSLTTGGDQPQHF
. | TRBJ1-4 | TRBV25-1 | . | TGTGCCAGCAGTGAACTCCGGAGGGACGAAAAACTGTTTTTT | CASSELRRDEKLFF
. | TRBJ2-7 | TRBV6-5 | . | TGTGCCAGCAGTGAACACTCCTACGAGCAGTACTTC | CASSEHSYEQYF
. | TRBJ1-3 | TRBV7-9 | . | TGTGCCAGTCAGGGCGCATTCCTCTCTGGAAACACCATATATTTT | CASQGAFLSGNTIYF
. | TRBJ1-1 | TRBV18 | . | TGTGCCAGCTCACCCGAGCTGGGGCGAAAAGCTTTCTTT | CASSPELGRKAFF
once | TRBJ2-1 | TRBV7-6 | . | TGTGCCAGCAGCCGTGGGAAAGCGGGCCTATACAATGAGCAGTTCTTC | CASSRGKAGLYNEQFF
. | TRBJ2-3 | TRBV4-1 | . | TGCGCCAGCAGCCAAGATCTCAGGGGCTCCCCAGATACGCAGTATTTT | CASSQDLRGSPDTQYF
. | TRBJ1-3 | TRBV28 | TRBD1 | TGTGCCAGCAGCCCGGGACAGCCTATATCTGGAAACACCATATATTTT | CASSPGQPISGNTIYF
. | TRBJ1-1 | TRBV6-1 | . | TGTGCCAGCATCAAATCAGGGGCTGTATCTGAAGCTTTCTTT | CASIKSGAVSEAFF
few | TRBJ1-1 | TRBV28 | . | TGTGCCAGCAGGATTCCACAGAAGAACACTGAAGCTTTCTTT | CASRIPQKNTEAFF
. | TRBJ1-2 | TRBV5-1 | . | TGCGCCAGCAGCTCGAACTATGGCTACACCTTC | CASSSNYGYTF
. | TRBJ1-1 | TRBV5-5 | . | TGTGCCAGCAGCTGGACTGCGAACACTGAAGCTTTCTTT | CASSWTANTEAFF
. | TRBJ2-5 | TRBV6-5 | TRBD1 | TGTGCCAGCAGGACCGGGACAGAAGAGACCCAGTACTTC | CASRTGTEETQYF
. | TRBJ1-1 | TRBV6-6 | . | TGTGCCAGCAGGAACGGGGGGGCGACGAACACTGAAGCTTTCTTT | CASRNGGATNTEAFF
few | TRBJ1-2 | TRBV7-3 | . | TGTGCCAGCAGCTTAACAGGGAGCGGTGGCTACACCTTC | CASSLTGSGGYTF
. | TRBJ2-7 | TRBV19 | TRBD1 | TGTGCCAGTAATAATGCAGCCGGACAGGGCTTGTACGGGCAGTACTTC | CASNNAAGQGLYGQYF
. | TRBJ1-1 | TRBV5-1 | TRBD1 | TGCGCCAGCAGCTTAAGGACAGGGAGGGACACTGAAGCTTTCTTT | CASSLRTGRDTEAFF
. | TRBJ2-1 | TRBV19 | . | TGTGCCAGTAACGAGGCAGGGATGCCCAATGAGCAGTTCTTC | CASNEAGMPNEQFF
. | TRBJ2-7 | TRBV5-1 | TRBD1 | TGCGCCAGCAGCTTGAGTGGGACAGGGTCCTACGAGCAGTACTTC | CASSLSGTGSYEQYF
. | TRBJ1-1 | TRBV7-2 | . | TGTGCCAGCAGCCGACAGATGAACACTGAAGCTTTCTTT | CASSRQMNTEAFF
. | TRBJ2-3 | TRBV4-3 | TRBD2 | TGCGCCAGCAGCCAAGCTTCCGGGACTAGAAGCGATACGCAGTATTTT | CASSQASGTRSDTQYF
. | TRBJ1-2 | TRBV7-9 | . | TGTGCCAGCAGCTTGGGGCCTAACTATGGCTACACCTTC | CASSLGPNYGYTF
. | TRBJ2-7 | TRBV4-1 | . | TGCGCCAGCAGCCAAGGTCAGGGCGCCTACGAGCAGTACTTC | CASSQGQGAYEQYF
few | TRBJ1-4 | TRBV15 | . | TGTGCCACCAGCACCCTCCGAGAGGGCGGGAACGAAAAACTGTTTTTT | CATSTLREGGNEKLFF
. | TRBJ2-7 | TRBV18 | TRBD2 | TGTGCCAGCTCAATCCATTCTGGCGGGGGGGCCTACGAGCAGTACTTC | CASSIHSGGGAYEQYF
. | TRBJ2-3 | TRBV11-3 | TRBD2 | TGTGCCAGCAGCCGCGCGGAGCGGGGGAGTCGGGATACGCAGTATTTT | CASSRAERGSRDTQYF
. | TRBJ2-3 | TRBV7-7 | . | TGTGCCAGCAGCCGAGGACATGAGGCAGATACGCAGTATTTT | CASSRGHEADTQYF
. | TRBJ2-5 | TRBV9 | . | TGTGCCAGCAGCCATACTAATACGCAAGAGACCCAGTACTTC | CASSHTNTQETQYF
. | TRBJ2-5 | TRBV7-8 | . | TGTGCCAGCAGCTCAAGACTGTCACAAGAGACCCAGTACTTC | CASSSRLSQETQYF
few | TRBJ2-2 | TRBV5-1 | TRBD1 | TGCGCCAGCAGCTTGGGCCAGGGGGACACCGGGGAGCTGTTTTTT | CASSLGQGDTGELFF
. | TRBJ2-1 | TRBV7-9 | TRBD2 | TGTGCCAGCCAAACGACTAGCCCTACCAATGAGCAGTTCTTC | CASQTTSPTNEQFF
. | TRBJ2-7 | TRBV5-4 | TRBD2 | TGTGCCAGCAGCTTCTCGGGAGGGCCGAACGAGCAGTACTTC | CASSFSGGPNEQYF
. | TRBJ1-1 | TRBV4-3 | . | TGCGCCAGCAGCCAAGATCAGTTGCTCACTGAAGCTTTCTTT | CASSQDQLLTEAFF
. | TRBJ2-3 | TRBV6-5 | . | TGTGCCAGCAGCACCGGAGATACGCAGTATTTT | CASSTGDTQYF
once | TRBJ1-1 | TRBV12-5 | TRBD1 | TGTGCTAGTGGTTCAGTCCCGACAGGGTTGATGAACACTGAAGCTTTCTTT | CASGSVPTGLMNTEAFF
few | TRBJ2-1 | TRBV14 | TRBD2 | TGTGCCAGCAGTGCTAGCGGGAGTTTCAATGAGCAGTTCTTC | CASSASGSFNEQFF
few | TRBJ2-7 | TRBV9 | TRBD2 | TGTGCCAGCAGCGACGGGACTAGCGGGGCGCCTAGAAACTTC | CASSDGTSGAPRNF
. | TRBJ1-1 | TRBV4-3 | . | TGCGCCAGCAGCCGCTTTCTTTTGGCAGGGCAGAACACTGAAGCTTTCTTT | CASSRFLLAGQNTEAFF
few | TRBJ1-5 | TRBV19 | . | TGTGCCAGTAGGACCGGGACAACGGGGTTTCGGCCCCAGCATTTT | CASRTGTTGFRPQHF
. | TRBJ2-1 | TRBV16 | TRBD2 | TGTGCCAGCAGCCATGGGACTAAAGTCACCTACAATGAGCAGTTCTTC | CASSHGTKVTYNEQFF
. | TRBJ2-2 | TRBV7-9 | . | TGTGCCAGCAGCTTAGGGAGGAAGGAGCTGTTTTTT | CASSLGRKELFF
. | TRBJ2-7 | TRBV11-2 | . | TGTGCCAGCAGCCCCCGCCGGGACTCTAGATTCTACGAGCAGTACTTC | CASSPRRDSRFYEQYF
. | TRBJ1-6 | TRBV9 | . | TGTGCCAGCAGCTCACTCGGGGAAGGGAATTCACCCCTCCACTTT | CASSSLGEGNSPLHF
. | TRBJ2-1 | TRBV28 | TRBD2 | TGTGCCAGCAGTTTCTTCGAGCCTGGACTAGACAATGAGCAGTTCTTC | CASSFFEPGLDNEQFF
. | TRBJ2-5 | TRBV4-3 | TRBD1 | TGCGCCAGCAGCCAAGGGTCAGGGGGCCAAGAGACCCAGTACTTC | CASSQGSGGQETQYF
. | TRBJ1-5 | TRBV28 | . | TGTGCCAGCAGTCCGCGGGCAGCATATAGCAATCAGCCCCAGCATTTT | CASSPRAAYSNQPQHF
. | TRBJ1-1 | TRBV18 | . | TGTGCCAGCTCACCTCGGGGACAGAACACTGAAGCTTTCTTT | CASSPRGQNTEAFF
. | TRBJ1-4 | TRBV7-3 | TRBD1 | TGTGCCAGCAGCTTAAGACAGGGTGAAAAACTGTTTTTT | CASSLRQGEKLFF
. | TRBJ1-1 | TRBV4-1 | . | TGCGCCAGCAGCCGAGCACTTTCGGAGGAAGCTTTCTTT | CASSRALSEEAFF
. | TRBJ2-3 | TRBV5-1 | . | TGCGCCAGCGCCCAGGACACTCCTAGCACAGATACGCAGTATTTT | CASAQDTPSTDTQYF
. | TRBJ2-7 | TRBV30 | . | TGTGCCTGGAGTGTGGCGGGGCACTACGAGCAGTACTTC | CAWSVAGHYEQYF
. | TRBJ2-6 | TRBV6-5 | . | TGTGCCTGTATAGCAGCCTCTGGGGCCAACGTCCTGACTTTC | CACIAASGANVLTF